This T cell receptor beta chain was sequenced during a study of cytomegalovirus exposure and HLA in healthy donors (TCRdb year 2017). Turning to the overall study: In an earlier analysis of 587 of the donors, 276 Gb of sequence data and some 120 million unique TCR beta sequences from about 180 million T cells were reported. Rather than drawing on any new phenotypic data, the later analysis identified candidate immune exposures from TCR beta sequences and the way those sequences occurred across donors. Using immunosequencing, the study profiled T cell repertoires from 666 subjects and related those repertoires to cytomegalovirus serostatus. Of the roughly 400 genotyped donors, 75% to 85% were placed in the genetic ancestry cluster associated with self-reported Caucasian donors. A later analysis re-analyzed previously published TCR beta repertoires from about 600 donors and added high-resolution HLA genotyping to study TCR occurrence patterns. Donor age, sex, ethnicity and CMV serostatus were collected together with the repertoire data. All discovery cohort repertoires had been generated using a single sequencing platform. High-throughput TCR immunosequencing, statistical association of individual TCRs with disease status, and machine learning were combined to predict cytomegalovirus infection status. Typing coverage differed by locus: A, B, C, DRB1 and DQB1 were typed in roughly 620-640 donors, DQA1 in roughly 500, DPA1 in around 610, and DPB1 in around 490. Genome-wide SNP genotypes for about 65% of the 666 donors were used in a later genetic analysis, which treated that subset as a discovery cohort. Class I and class II HLA loci were covered by the typing at four-digit resolution. Besides the first cohort of around 700 subjects, a separate validation cohort made up of around 120 different subjects was used. The study aimed to test whether signatures of past pathogen exposure could be identified by cataloging public T cell receptors. In an earlier analysis of 500 to 650 of the donors, high-throughput TCR beta sequencing was used to judge whether each TCR beta V gene segment behaved as functional or pseudogenic. On average, 235,054 unique TCR beta nucleotide sequences were sequenced per donor among 398 genotyped donors of the cohort, with roughly 18% of those sequences being non-productive. Approximately 300 gigabases of sequencing data and around 80 million unique TCR sequences made up an early release that covered several hundred HLA-typed donors. Because of strong linkage in the cohort, four to six DR-DQ haplotypes were treated as single units for association and clustering. The paper as a whole reports these results and caveats: A total of 164 TCR beta chains were listed by the study as associated with cytomegalovirus. When HLA alleles, especially DR and DQ, strongly co-occurred, TCR associations were difficult to assign to individual alleles. A further reported finding was that TCR beta sequences accurately predicted the HLA-A and HLA-B alleles for most subjects in the first cohort. In both the original and validation cohorts, the classifier was reported to diagnose cytomegalovirus status with high specificity and sensitivity. The sequencing pipeline was judged likely to have produced a cluster of highly shared sequence variants as a technical artifact. The only immune exposure information available for the cohort was CMV serostatus. It was suggested by the authors that the approach could potentially be generalized to other disease states and immunological phenotypes. According to a later analysis, most CMV-associated TCR beta chains appeared to be HLA-restricted, and the HLA associations seemed to be driven largely by CMV exposure. V-gene and J-gene trimming of TCR beta chains was associated with a missense DCLRE1C variant in a later genetic analysis, and the association was replicated in an independent cohort. Several of the top co-occurrence clusters appeared to be linked to parvovirus B19, influenza, CMV and Epstein-Barr virus, according to a later analysis. A later analysis found that TCR association rates varied across HLA loci, with DRB1 alleles showing the most associated TCRs and HLA-C alleles the fewest. Because counts were too low, some 16 rarely observed V segments, including chromosome 9 orphons, were excluded from the earlier analysis of under 650 of the donors. In a later genetic analysis, fewer N-insertions in productive TCRs were reported among donors in an Asian-associated ancestry cluster than the 666-donor mean. In vitro tests confirmed that three of the cytomegalovirus-associated TCR beta chains recognize cytomegalovirus antigens. Across donors, most TCR sequences were observed very rarely, whereas some public TCRs were present in many individuals. Linkage disequilibrium might explain the correlated functional status among segregating V segments, but an unknown experimental factor could not be ruled out. An earlier analysis of approximately 540 of the donors showed that most TCR beta V segments appeared in productive rearrangements either about 87% or about 30% of the time, which broadly matched IMGT annotations. In a later analysis, about 16,000 TCR beta sequences were associated with specific HLA alleles at a false discovery rate of 0.05. Some IMGT-functional V segments, including TRBV6-2 and TRBV6-3, could not be distinguished by the 87-base-pair reads and were therefore excluded. Because HLA typing was missing for some donors at each locus, association tests included only the typed subset. Only TCR beta chains were sequenced in this cohort, and the absence of alpha or paired-chain data limited detectable features. Compared with equally common non-associated chains, HLA-associated TCR beta chains in a later analysis were more clonally expanded and had lower generation probabilities. Sequencing depth was assumed to be roughly uniform across donors in the presence/absence analyses, though that assumption may not hold.

Sequences SNHLY (CDR1) and FYNNEI (CDR2) are obtained from the germline V gene. Its CDR3 holds 15 amino acids, cysteine through phenylalanine. Of the read, only the CDR3 DNA is kept; its 45 bases are in frame from base 1. Unmatched junction bases come to 2, with V trimmed by 3 bases and J by 4 bases. The cohort comprised some 680 healthy bone marrow donors. At the time of sampling, every cohort member was nominally healthy, though immune exposures that went unrecorded were likely present. The donor was CMV seronegative and belonged to the group of approximately 320 seronegative cohort members. Each donor provided a peripheral blood sample, and peripheral blood mononuclear cells were used for TCR beta sequencing. The Qiagen DNeasy Blood Extraction Kit was used to extract genomic DNA from the blood cell samples. Notes on this clone: The specificity of this receptor is unknown.

Libraries were constructed by the immunoSEQ multiplex PCR assay. For the multiplex PCR, a mixture combining 60 forward primers for TCR Vbeta segments and 13 reverse primers for TCR Jbeta segments was used. The CDR3 region of rearranged TCR beta genes was amplified from genomic DNA by a multiplex PCR assay. Amplified TCR beta libraries were sequenced as 87-base-pair reads on the Illumina HiSeq System. Regarding the original processing steps: In a later analysis, tens of millions of unique TCR beta chains were counted across the 500 to 850 repertoires, and approximately 11 million of these chains were shared by at least two donors. Raw reads were error-corrected and collapsed into unique sequences with a nearest-neighbor algorithm that merged closely related sequences to remove PCR and sequencing errors. Alignment of CDR3 sequences to IMGT reference sequences was used to assign V, D and J gene segments. For a sequence to be retained, a match of at least six nucleotides to both a V gene segment and a J gene segment was required. A rearrangement counted as productive if the CDR3 had no stop codons and remained in frame with V and J, and every other rearrangement counted as non-productive. CDR3 was defined by IMGT convention, running from the second conserved V-encoded cysteine to the conserved J-encoded phenylalanine. In an earlier analysis of some 550 of the donors, sequences lacking an unambiguous match to a single V gene segment were excluded. An earlier analysis of several hundred of the donors called V segments functional above 56.7% productive rearrangements and segregating when the between-donor standard deviation exceeded 5%. A statistical classification framework was built to diagnose cytomegalovirus status from the catalog of TCR beta chain sequences. In a later analysis, TCR nucleotide sequences were compared against IMGT/GENE-DB human TR gene sequences so that V and J genes could be assigned. Using the TCRdist pipeline, a later analysis assigned CDR3 sequences along with most-parsimonious VDJ recombination scenarios. A later analysis defined each TCR beta chain by its CDR3 amino acid sequence plus V-gene family, and excluded reads lacking a unique V-gene family. In a later analysis, a few hundred highly shared, low-generation-probability nucleotide sequences were removed to address suspected cross-contamination and a sequencing artifact. In a later analysis, a clonal expansion index for each public chain was calculated from normalized within-repertoire ranks of inferred template counts. A later analysis computed generation probabilities with a VDJ recombination model fitted to out-of-frame rearrangements, and checked the results against IGoR. In a later analysis, TCR-TCR, TCR-HLA and TCR-CMV co-occurrence was scored with hypergeometric tests, and a repertoire-size bias correction was applied to TCR pairs. In a later analysis, false discovery rates were estimated by permuting HLA or CMV assignments 20 times. In a later analysis, co-occurring TCRs were grouped using DBSCAN, and TCRdist sequence similarity was added for clustering within HLA-allele-positive subsets. For co-occurrence clustering, repertoires with fewer than 30,000 or more than 120,000 public chains were excluded, along with roughly five repertoires with anomalous nucleotide sharing. Not all clones reach the TCRdb copy of this immuneACCESS table, which keeps in-frame sequences only. Checked studies attribute under half of the gap to unresolved V genes and leave the rest unexplained. V, J and clone size are those of that table, while D and trimming were read from the DNA. The sample's own table lists roughly 40,000 clones. The top ten hold approximately 3.6% of the sample.

Recombination linked TRBV2 to TRBJ2-6; 8 bases in the middle match TRBD2. This clonotype was obtained from a male donor in good health and CMV-seronegative. The sequencing sample was made of PBMCs. The base sequence is TGTGCCAGCAGTGACAGCGGGGGAGGGGCCAACGTCCTGACTTTC. Translated, this is CASSDSGGGANVLTF.